What follows are 10 T cell receptor beta chains derived from one specimen sequenced in a study of T cells after yellow fever vaccination. TCRdb redid the calling of the 5' RACE reads with MiXCR, one entry per CDR3 protein. The sample lists hundreds of thousands of distinct CDR3 sequences; roughly 8.4% were seen once. This material consisted of PBMCs, taken more than 40 days after the first yellow fever vaccination. The source of these receptors is a man aged 18 to 30 who received the YFV17D yellow fever vaccine.

This clonotype has a handful of counts. The chain combines TRBV4-2 with TRBJ2-3; TRBD2 aligns across 10 bases. The CDR3 is 16 amino acids. From germline, CDR1 is LGHNA and CDR2 YNFKEQ. With V trimmed by 0 bases and J by 6 bases, 6 bases remained unmatched. The CDR3 region is CASSQDSAGGPDTQYF. The CDR3 region has the DNA TGTGCCAGCAGCCAAGATTCAGCGGGGGGGCCCGATACGCAGTATTTT.

The rearrangement links TRBV9 to TRBJ1-2, with D possibly being TRBD1 (6 bases). V was trimmed by 2 bases and J by 6 bases, leaving 11 bases between them. The CDR3 totals 13 residues. The V gene's germline CDR1 is SGDLS and CDR2 YYNGEE. CDR3 DNA: TGTGCCAGCAGCGTGACAGGCTCCAATGGCTACACCTTC. Protein sequence: CASSVTGSNGYTF.

At least ten counts were recorded for this clonotype. The V call is TRBV27, the J call TRBJ2-7; maybe TRBD2 (6 bases). This CDR3 is built from 15 residues. Germline CDR1 and CDR2: MNHEY and SMNVEV (reference sequence). Deletions cut 6 bases from V and 0 bases from J, with 15 bases between. CDR3 amino acids: CASRAKGLSSYEQYV. CDR3 bases: TGTGCCAGCAGGGCCAAGGGACTGAGCTCCTACGAGCAGTACGTC.

This clonotype was detected a few times. V and J are TRBV3-1 and TRBJ1-1, with D maybe TRBD1 (5 bases). This CDR3 contains 16 residues. V was pared by 1 base and J by 1 base, with 13 bases between. The germline gives CDR1 LGHDT, CDR2 YNNKEL (reference sequence). CDR3 DNA sequence: TGTGCCAGCAGCCAAGGATACGGGGCGCGGAACACTGAAGCTTTCTTT. Protein sequence: CASSQGYGARNTEAFF.

The chain employs TRBV6-1 and TRBJ1-2; weak D call: TRBD1 (6 bases). Trimming stripped 7 bases from V and 4 bases from J, with 19 bases between. The V gene's germline CDR1 is MNHNS and CDR2 SASEGT. This CDR3 has 15 residues. This CDR3 reads CASTLAWGASYGYTF. CDR3 nucleotide sequence: TGTGCCAGCACCCTAGCGTGGGGGGCGAGCTATGGCTACACCTTC.

This clonotype was counted only a few times. This chain joins TRBV12-3 or TRBV12-4 and TRBJ2-2; TRBD1 aligns across 8 bases. This CDR3 region has 15 residues. J gave up 4 bases and V 7 bases, and 8 bases lay outside the gene matches. CDR3 DNA: TGTGCCAGCACCCGGACAGGGACTCGCACCGGGGAGCTGTTTTTT. Protein sequence: CASTRTGTRTGELFF.

The V gene is TRBV6-4, the J gene TRBJ2-1, with TRBD1 matching over 7 bases. The ends lost 3 bases at V and 4 bases at J; junction bases unmatched: 6. Germline V gene data show CDR1 as MRHNA and CDR2 as SNTAGT. This CDR3 comprises 15 residues. CDR3 amino acids: CASSEKDRPYNEQFF. CDR3 in DNA: TGTGCCAGCAGTGAAAAGGACAGGCCTTACAATGAGCAGTTCTTC.

This clonotype has a handful of counts. V is TRBV7-9 and J is TRBJ1-1, with 7 bases fitting TRBD1. Germline assignment: CDR1 SEHNR and CDR2 FQNEAQ (reference sequence). V shed 5 bases and J 0 bases; nucleotides not matched to a gene: 12. This CDR3 contains 17 residues. CDR3 coding DNA: TGTGCCAGCAGCCCTCCGGACAGGTCGATCATGAACACTGAAGCTTTCTTT. Protein: CASSPPDRSIMNTEAFF.

This rearrangement joins TRBV7-3 to TRBJ2-7; no clear D. The CDR3 is 16 residues long. The germline V gene encodes CDR1 SGHTA and CDR2 FQGTGA. V lost 2 bases, J lost 3 bases, and 17 bases lay in between. The CDR3 DNA reads as TGTGCCAGCAGCTTACGCCGTGTGCAGGAAGGCTACGAGCAGTACTTC. Encoded protein: CASSLRRVQEGYEQYF.

This clonotype came up a few times. The CDR3 nucleotides read TGTGCCAGCTCACCGACAGGGGCTCGAGAGACCCAGTACTTC. It translates to CASSPTGARETQYF. The chain is built from TRBV18 and TRBJ2-5, with 8 bases that match TRBD1. V lost 3 bases, J lost 4 bases, and 4 bases stayed unmatched. The CDR3 runs to 14 residues. Germline CDR1 reads KGHSH; CDR2 reads LQKENI.